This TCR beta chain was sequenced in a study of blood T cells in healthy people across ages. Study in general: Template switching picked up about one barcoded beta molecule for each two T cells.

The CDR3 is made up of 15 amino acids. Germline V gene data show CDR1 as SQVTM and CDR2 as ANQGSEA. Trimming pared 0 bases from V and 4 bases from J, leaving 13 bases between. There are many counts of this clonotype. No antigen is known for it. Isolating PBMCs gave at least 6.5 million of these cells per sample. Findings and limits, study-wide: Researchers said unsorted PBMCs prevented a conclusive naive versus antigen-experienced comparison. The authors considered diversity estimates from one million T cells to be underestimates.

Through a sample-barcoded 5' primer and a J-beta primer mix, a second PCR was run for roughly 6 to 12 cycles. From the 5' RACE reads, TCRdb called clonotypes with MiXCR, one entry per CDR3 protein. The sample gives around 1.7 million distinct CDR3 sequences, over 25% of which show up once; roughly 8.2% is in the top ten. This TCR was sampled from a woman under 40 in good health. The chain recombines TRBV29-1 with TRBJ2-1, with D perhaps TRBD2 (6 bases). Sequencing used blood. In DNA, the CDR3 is TGCAGCGTTGAAGATCGGGGCGGGGAGTACAATGAGCAGTTCTTC. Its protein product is CSVEDRGGEYNEQFF.